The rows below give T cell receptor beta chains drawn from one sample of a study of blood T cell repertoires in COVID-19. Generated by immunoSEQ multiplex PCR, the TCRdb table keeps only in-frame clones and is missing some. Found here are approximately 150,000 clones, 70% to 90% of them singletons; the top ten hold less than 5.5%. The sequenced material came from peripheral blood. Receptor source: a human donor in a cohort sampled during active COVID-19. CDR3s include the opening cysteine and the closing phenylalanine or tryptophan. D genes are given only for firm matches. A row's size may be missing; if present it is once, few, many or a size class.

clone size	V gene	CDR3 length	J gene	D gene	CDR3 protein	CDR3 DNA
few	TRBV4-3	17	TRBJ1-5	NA	CASSPNPLAYGNQPQHF	TGCGCCAGCAGCCCGAATCCCCTAGCGTATGGCAATCAGCCCCAGCATTTT
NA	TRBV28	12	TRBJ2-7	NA	CASSLPSYEQYF	TGTGCCAGCAGTCTTCCCAGCTACGAGCAGTACTTC
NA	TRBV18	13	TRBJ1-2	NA	CASSPVEDRGYTF	TGTGCCAGCTCACCAGTGGAGGATCGAGGCTACACCTTC
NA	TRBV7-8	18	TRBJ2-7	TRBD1	CASSLAKWTGLSSYEQYF	TGTGCCAGCAGCTTAGCCAAATGGACAGGGTTGTCCTCCTACGAGCAGTACTTC
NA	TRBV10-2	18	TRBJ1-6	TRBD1	CASSPDGRGRVRNSPLHF	TGCGCCAGCAGTCCCGACGGCAGGGGGCGAGTGCGGAATTCACCCCTCCACTTT
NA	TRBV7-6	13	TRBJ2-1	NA	CASSLASPGEQFF	TGTGCCAGCAGCTTAGCTAGCCCCGGTGAGCAGTTCTTC
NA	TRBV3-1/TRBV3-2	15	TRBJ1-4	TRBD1	CASSQGTGLNEKLFF	TGTGCCAGCAGCCAAGGGACAGGCTTAAATGAAAAACTGTTTTTT
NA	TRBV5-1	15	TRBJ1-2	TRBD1	CASSLATGGGYGYTF	TGCGCCAGCAGCTTGGCTACAGGGGGCGGCTATGGCTACACCTTC
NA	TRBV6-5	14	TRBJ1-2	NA	CASSLGQSNYGYTF	TGTGCCAGCAGCTTAGGACAGTCTAACTATGGCTACACCTTC
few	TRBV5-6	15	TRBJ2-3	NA	CASSLVRISTDTQYF	TGTGCCAGCAGCTTGGTTCGTATTAGCACAGATACGCAGTATTTT
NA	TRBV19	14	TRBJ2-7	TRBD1	CASSSGTGPYEQYF	TGTGCCAGTAGTTCCGGGACAGGGCCCTACGAGCAGTACTTC
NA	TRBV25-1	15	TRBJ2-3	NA	CASSNTGFPTDTQYF	TGTGCCAGCAGTAATACAGGTTTCCCAACAGATACGCAGTATTTT
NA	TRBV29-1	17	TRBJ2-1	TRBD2	CSVDPLGGGAGGNEQFF	TGCAGCGTTGACCCCTTGGGCGGGGGTGCAGGCGGCAATGAGCAGTTCTTC
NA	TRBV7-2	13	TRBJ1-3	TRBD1	CASSLETGNTIYF	TGTGCCAGCAGCTTGGAGACAGGGAACACCATATATTTT
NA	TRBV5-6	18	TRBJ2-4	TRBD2	CASSSQTGLAGAVNIQYF	TGTGCCAGCAGCTCCCAAACGGGACTAGCGGGGGCGGTGAACATTCAGTACTTC
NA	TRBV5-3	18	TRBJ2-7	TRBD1	CARSPTGDGELFSYEQYF	TGTGCCAGAAGCCCTACAGGGGATGGGGAACTTTTTTCCTACGAGCAGTACTTC
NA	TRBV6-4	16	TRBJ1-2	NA	CASSEHRGQGPSGYTF	TGTGCCAGCAGTGAACACCGAGGCCAGGGGCCTAGTGGCTACACCTTC
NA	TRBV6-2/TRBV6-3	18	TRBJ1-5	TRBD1	CASSLSQGSGGSNQPQHF	TGTGCCAGCAGCCTTTCACAGGGGAGCGGGGGGAGCAATCAGCCCCAGCATTTT
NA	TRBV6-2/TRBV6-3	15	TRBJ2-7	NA	CASSHLRRGAYEQYF	TGTGCCAGCAGTCACCTCCGCAGGGGGGCCTACGAGCAGTACTTC
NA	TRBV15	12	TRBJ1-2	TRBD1	CATSSDRVGYTF	TGTGCCACCAGCAGCGACAGGGTTGGCTACACCTTC
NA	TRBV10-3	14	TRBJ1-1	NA	CAISSGTPNTEAFF	TGTGCCATCAGTAGCGGGACACCTAACACTGAAGCTTTCTTT
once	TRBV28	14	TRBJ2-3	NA	CASSFEVPADTQYF	TGTGCCAGCAGTTTCGAGGTTCCCGCAGATACGCAGTATTTT
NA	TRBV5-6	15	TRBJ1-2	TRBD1	CASSAPDRADYGYTF	TGTGCCAGCAGCGCACCGGACAGGGCTGACTATGGCTACACCTTC
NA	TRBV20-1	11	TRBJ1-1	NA	CSGQGNTEAFF	TGCAGTGGTCAGGGGAACACTGAAGCTTTCTTT
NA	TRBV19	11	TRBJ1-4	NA	CASSLNEKLFF	TGTGCCAGTAGCCTCAATGAAAAACTGTTTTTT
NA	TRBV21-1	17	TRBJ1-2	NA	CASSKRGKNPPNYGYTF	TGTGCCAGCAGCAAGCGGGGTAAGAATCCCCCTAACTATGGCTACACCTTC
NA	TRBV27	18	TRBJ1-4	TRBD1	CASTPLFGTDATNEKLFF	TGTGCCAGCACCCCTTTGTTTGGGACAGACGCAACTAATGAAAAACTGTTTTTT